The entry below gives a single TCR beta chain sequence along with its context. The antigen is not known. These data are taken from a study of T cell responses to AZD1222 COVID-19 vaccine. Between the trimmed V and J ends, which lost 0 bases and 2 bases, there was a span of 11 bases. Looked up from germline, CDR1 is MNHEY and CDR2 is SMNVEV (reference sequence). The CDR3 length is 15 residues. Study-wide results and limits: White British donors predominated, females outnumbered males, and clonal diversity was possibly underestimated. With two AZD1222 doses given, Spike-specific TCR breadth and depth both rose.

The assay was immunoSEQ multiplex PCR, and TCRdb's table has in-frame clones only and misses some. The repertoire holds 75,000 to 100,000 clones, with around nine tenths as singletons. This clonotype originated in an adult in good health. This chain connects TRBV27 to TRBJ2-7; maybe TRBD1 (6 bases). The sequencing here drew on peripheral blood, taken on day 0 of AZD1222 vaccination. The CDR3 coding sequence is TGTGCCAGCAGTTTATCACGACAGGTCACCTACGAGCAGTACTTC. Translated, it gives CASSLSRQVTYEQYF.